The entry below gives a single T cell receptor (beta chain) sequence along with its context. Its antigen has not been determined. There are no base qualities to consult, and no much larger clone falls within one base. TCRbeta CDR3 regions were amplified from genomic DNA by means of the immunoSEQ Assay, a bias-controlled multiplex PCR. As for the original processing: Nucleated cell counts per sample were estimated from amplification of reference gene primers within the assay. To quantify the absolute abundance of each unique TCRbeta CDR3 rearrangement, sequence reads were collapsed and filtered. For each sample, productive Simpson clonality was calculated by taking the square root of Simpson's diversity index across productive rearrangements. TCRdb re-hosts the immuneACCESS table, in-frame sequences only. Its copies lack some clones; in the studies checked, an unresolved V gene accounts for under half of them, and the cause for the rest is not known. D and trimming come from the DNA, and the V and J calls and clone size come from that table. This sample is represented by 150,000 to 200,000 clones; around 80% of them were singletons. The ten largest clonotypes hold more than 7.5% of the sample.

The collaborating institutions used their own protocols to collect whole blood in K2EDTA tubes. For TCRbeta analysis, collaborator samples were shipped as frozen whole blood, as isolated PBMCs, or as DNA extracted from either sample type. This entry comes from a study of blood T cell repertoires in COVID-19 (dated by TCRdb to 2019 to 2021). With regard to the full study: The collaborator samples originated in the United States, Italy and Spain and spanned the acute and convalescent phases of COVID-19. The material from the prospective study consisted of cDNA or gDNA derived from T cells, B-cell-depleted T cells, or PBMCs. The samples were drawn from the first 160 participants of the ongoing ImmuneRACE study and from roughly 1,300 subjects provided by 6 global collaborators. Where HLA class I and class II types were available, the types were taken from metadata supplied by the sample provider, not from assay-based typing. The repertoires were made available in a free public database intended to serve as a resource for research on the immune response to SARS-CoV-2. The sample metadata nearly always contained a de-identified subject ID, COVID-19 status, age in years and sex. The dataset comprised deeply sampled blood TCRbeta repertoires from subjects exposed to, actively infected with, or recovered from COVID-19.

The investigation overall reported the following: The quantity of clinical and demographic metadata differed by source and by participant and was supplied without curation.

This sequence originates from a woman aged 70 to 79 with acute or convalescent COVID-19. Sequencing was carried out using peripheral blood.

Here is the DNA: TGTGCCAGTAGTTTCCTCAGGGGGCCGGACACTGAAGCTTTCTTT. This gives the protein CASSFLRGPDTEAFF. The rearranged segments are TRBV19 and TRBJ1-1; TRBD1 matches 8 bases in the middle. Here V drops 5 bases and J drops 3 bases, and the junction holds 8 bases not matched to any gene. The germline V gene (reference sequence) sets CDR1 to LNHDA and CDR2 to SQIVND. The CDR3 has 15 amino acids, counting the end cysteine and phenylalanine. Only the CDR3 portion is preserved as DNA: 45 bases, with reading frame beginning at the first base. Where the CDR3 stops, the reference TRBV19 and TRBJ1-1 genes take over; the full variable domain is DGGITQSPKYLFRKEGQNVTLSCEQNLNHDAMYWYRQDPGQGLRLIYYSQIVNDFQKGDIAEGYSVSREKKESFPLTVTSAQKNPTAFYLCASSFLRGPDTEAFFGQGTRLTVV.